This T cell receptor beta chain emerged from a study of early T cells in non-severe SARS-CoV-2 infection. This clonotype was picked up many times. TCRdb called the 5' RACE reads again in MiXCR, with one record for every CDR3 protein. The repertoire holds 35,000 to 45,000 distinct CDR3 sequences, just under 4% seen once, with more than 8.5% in the top ten. V dropped 1 base and J dropped 2; count of bases not matched to a gene: 4. The CDR3 length is 17 residues. Per germline, CDR1 SGHAT and CDR2 FQNNGV. The chain uses TRBV11-2 and TRBJ2-6, with 8 positions matching TRBD1. The source material was whole blood. The receptor was derived from an adult who was a healthcare worker with PCR-confirmed SARS-CoV-2 infection or an uninfected control (not recorded which). In nucleotides, the CDR3 is TGTGCCAGCAGCTTAGTCAGGGGGCCCGCTGGGGCCAACGTCCTGACTTTC. It encodes CASSLVRGPAGANVLTF.